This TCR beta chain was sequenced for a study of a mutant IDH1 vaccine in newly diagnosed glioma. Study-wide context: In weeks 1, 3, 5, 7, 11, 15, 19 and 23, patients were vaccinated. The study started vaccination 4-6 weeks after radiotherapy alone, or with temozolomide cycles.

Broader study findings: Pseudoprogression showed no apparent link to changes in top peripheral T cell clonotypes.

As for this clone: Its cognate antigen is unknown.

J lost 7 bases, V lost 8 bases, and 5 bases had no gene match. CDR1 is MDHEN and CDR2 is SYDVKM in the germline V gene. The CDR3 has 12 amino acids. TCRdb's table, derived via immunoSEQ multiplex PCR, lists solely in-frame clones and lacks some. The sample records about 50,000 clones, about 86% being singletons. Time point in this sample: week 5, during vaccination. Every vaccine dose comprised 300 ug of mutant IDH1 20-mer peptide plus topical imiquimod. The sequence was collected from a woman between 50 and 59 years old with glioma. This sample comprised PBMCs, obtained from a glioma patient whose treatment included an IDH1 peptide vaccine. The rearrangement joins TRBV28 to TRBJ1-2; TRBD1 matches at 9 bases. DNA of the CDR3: TGTGCCAGCGGGAGGACAGGGGTTGGCTACACCTTC. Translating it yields CASGRTGVGYTF.